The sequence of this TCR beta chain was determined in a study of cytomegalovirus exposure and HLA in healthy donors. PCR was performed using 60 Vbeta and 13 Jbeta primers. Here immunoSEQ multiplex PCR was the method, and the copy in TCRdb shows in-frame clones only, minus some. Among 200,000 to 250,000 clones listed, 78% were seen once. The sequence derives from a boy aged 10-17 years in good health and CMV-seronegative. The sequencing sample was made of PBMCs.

The CDR3 region is CAWSVRGNGYTF. CDR3 nucleotide sequence: TGTGCCTGGAGTGTAAGGGGGAATGGCTACACCTTC. The chain is built from TRBV30 and TRBJ1-2; weak D call: TRBD1 (6 bases). From germline, CDR1 is GTSNPN and CDR2 SVGIG (reference sequence). This CDR3 comprises 12 residues. Trimming took off 0 bases at V and 6 bases at J, with 8 bases between the two ends.